A single sample gave rise to the 32 T cell receptor beta chains below, sequenced in a study of cytomegalovirus exposure and HLA in healthy donors. The PCR was carried out with 60 Vbeta primers and 13 Jbeta primers. Sequencing used immunoSEQ multiplex PCR; TCRdb keeps in-frame clones, though not all of them. The data show 90,000 to 150,000 clones, about 70% seen once. The sample consisted of PBMCs. The receptor set was obtained from a human donor in good health.

V is TRBV30 and J is TRBJ1-5; D call uncertain. V lost 3 bases and J lost 4, with 10 bases in between. Germline CDR1 reads GTSNPN; CDR2 reads SVGIG (reference sequence). The CDR3 extends over 13 amino acids. For the CDR3, the DNA is TGTGCCTGGAGCCGGCGCGGGAATCAGCCCCAGCATTTT. Encoded protein: CAWSRRGNQPQHF.

This clone was counted a single time. The chain recombines TRBV6-5 with TRBJ2-5, with TRBD1 identical over 8 bases. Germline V gene sequence: CDR1 MNHEY, CDR2 SVGAGI. The CDR3 has 16 residues. Germline trimming cut 3 bases from V and 4 bases from J; bases unmatched to any gene: 10. CDR3 in DNA: TGTGCCAGCAGTTATTTCGACAGGGGCTTAGGAGAGACCCAGTACTTC. Protein: CASSYFDRGLGETQYF.

This rearrangement joins TRBV4-2 to TRBJ2-2, with D maybe TRBD2 (6 bases). CDR3 size: 16 residues. The V gene lost 0 bases and the J gene lost 1 base, with 9 bases spanning the gap. CDR1 and CDR2 from the germline V gene are LGHNA and YNFKEQ. CDR3 protein: CASSQDPSVNTGELFF. DNA of the CDR3: TGTGCCAGCAGCCAAGATCCTAGCGTGAACACCGGGGAGCTGTTTTTT.

The V call is TRBV7-3, the J call TRBJ2-2; 8 bases align to TRBD2. Germline values: CDR1 SGHTA, CDR2 FQGTGA. There are 15 residues in the CDR3. V lost 5 bases, J lost 5 bases, and 7 bases stayed unmatched. The CDR3 DNA sequence: TGTGCCAGCAGCGCAGCCGGGACTAGGACCGGGGAGCTGTTTTTT. Translation gives CASSAAGTRTGELFF.

The chain has TRBV7-9 and TRBJ2-7; TRBD1 agrees at 9 bases. This CDR3 comprises 16 residues. Germline-derived CDR1 and CDR2 are SEHNR and FQNEAQ (reference sequence). V shed 2 bases, J shed 5 bases, and the junction held 10 bases outside the gene matches. CDR3 DNA sequence: TGTGCCAGCAGCTTACGGGGACAGGGAGGGAGGAACGAGCAGTACTTC. Protein: CASSLRGQGGRNEQYF.

In this sample, this clone turned up a few times. The rearrangement joins TRBV7-9 to TRBJ2-6; D remains ambiguous. The CDR3 runs 15 residues. Between the trimmed V and J ends, which lost 0 bases and 0 bases, there was a span of 3 bases. Germline V gene data show CDR1 as SEHNR and CDR2 as FQNEAQ (reference sequence). The CDR3 loop reads CASSLASSGANVLTF. Here the CDR3 DNA reads TGTGCCAGCAGCTTAGCGAGCTCTGGGGCCAACGTCCTGACTTTC.

By share, this clone ranks as medium-sized. CDR3 in amino acids: CASSLGQMYEQYF. In DNA form, the CDR3 reads TGTGCCAGCAGCTTAGGGCAGATGTACGAGCAGTACTTC. This sequence joins TRBV27 and TRBJ2-7; D not resolved. The CDR3 is 13 residues long. The germline V gene encodes CDR1 MNHEY and CDR2 SMNVEV (reference sequence). The V end was cut by 6 bases, the J end by 4 bases, with 13 bases between.

This clone has just a few counts. The chain combines TRBV5-4 with TRBJ2-5; 14 bases align to TRBD2. The CDR3 covers 15 residues. CDR1 and CDR2 (germline): SGHNT, YYREEE (reference sequence). Trimming removed 4 bases from V and 5 bases from J; junction bases left unmatched: 4. The CDR3 spells CASSQRTSGRETQYF. The CDR3 region has the DNA TGTGCCAGCAGCCAACGGACTAGCGGGAGGGAGACCCAGTACTTC.

This clone was recorded a few times. CDR3: CASSLVVGQNSGNTIYF. For the CDR3, the DNA is TGTGCCAGCAGCTTAGTCGTGGGACAAAACTCTGGAAACACCATATATTTT. The rearrangement uses TRBV7-2 and TRBJ1-3, with TRBD1 as a possible D gene (6 bases). The CDR3 covers 17 residues. The germline V and J ends were trimmed by 1 base and 0 bases, with 13 bases remaining between them. Germline values: CDR1 SGHTA, CDR2 FQGNSA.

The CDR3 protein is CASSYPGQSYEQYF. The CDR3 nucleotides read TGTGCCAGCAGTTACCCGGGACAGTCCTACGAGCAGTACTTC. The V call is TRBV6-6, the J call TRBJ2-7; 7 bases match TRBD1. Germline V gene sequence: CDR1 MNHNY, CDR2 SVGAGI (reference sequence). CDR3 length: 14 residues. Trimming removed 2 bases from V and 1 base from J; junction bases left unmatched: 2.

The V and J genes are TRBV5-1 and TRBJ2-7; D call uncertain. V lost 4 bases and J lost 0, with 11 bases in between. The germline V gene encodes CDR1 SGHRS and CDR2 YFSETQ. The CDR3 totals 14 residues. The CDR3 DNA sequence: TGCGCCAGCAGCCCAGGCCCGAGCTCCTACGAGCAGTACTTC. Translated, it gives CASSPGPSSYEQYF.

This clone came up a few times. J is TRBJ1-5 and V is TRBV5-5; 9 bases match TRBD1. V lost 2 bases to trimming and J lost 5 bases; unmatched junction nucleotides: 14. The CDR3 runs 18 residues. CDR1 and CDR2 (germline): SGHKS, YYEKEE (reference sequence). The CDR3 is CASSLLFRDRVVDQPQHF. The CDR3 nucleotides are TGTGCCAGCAGCTTACTATTCCGGGACAGGGTCGTAGATCAGCCCCAGCATTTT. The variable domain in full, completed from reference TRBV5-5 and TRBJ1-5, reads DAGVTQSPTHLIKTRGQQVTLRCSPISGHKSVSWYQQVLGQGPQFIFQYYEKEERGRGNFPDRFSARQFPNYSSELNVNALLLGDSALYLCASSLLFRDRVVDQPQHFGDGTRLSIL.

V usage is TRBV19 and J usage is TRBJ1-5; D perhaps matches TRBD1 (5 bases). The CDR3 has 14 residues. Between the trimmed V and J ends, which lost 5 bases and 4 bases, there was a span of 12 bases. CDR1 is LNHDA and CDR2 is SQIVND in the germline V gene (reference sequence). This CDR3 reads CASSPRGGNQPQHF. CDR3 DNA sequence: TGTGCCAGTAGTCCCCGGGGGGGGAATCAGCCCCAGCATTTT.

This rearrangement joins TRBV7-2 to TRBJ2-5; no reliable D call. Germline V gene sequence: CDR1 SGHTA, CDR2 FQGNSA. Trimming took off 3 bases at V and 3 bases at J, with 2 bases between the two ends. The CDR3 spans 11 residues. The chain's CDR3 is CASSFKETQYF. The CDR3 nucleotides are TGTGCCAGCAGCTTCAAAGAGACCCAGTACTTC.

This clone was counted between two and nine times. The chain combines TRBV9 with TRBJ2-5; D perhaps matches TRBD2 (5 bases). V gave up 4 bases and J gave up 2 bases, with 18 bases separating them. The CDR3 consists of 16 residues. CDR1 and CDR2 from the germline V gene are SGDLS and YYNGEE. CDR3 sequence (DNA): TGTGCCAGCAGCCTAGGGATCCTAGGAGGTCAAGAGACCCAGTACTTC. It yields the protein CASSLGILGGQETQYF.

The rearrangement links TRBV4-2 to TRBJ2-3, with 9 positions matching TRBD1. The ends lost 0 bases at V and 5 bases at J; junction bases unmatched: 3. The CDR3 totals 15 residues. CDR1 is LGHNA, CDR2 YNFKEQ, per germline. The CDR3: CASSQEWTGVDTQYF. In DNA form, the CDR3 reads TGTGCCAGCAGCCAAGAATGGACAGGGGTAGATACGCAGTATTTT.

This sequence joins TRBV28 and TRBJ1-5; TRBD1 aligns across 7 bases. The CDR3 runs to 14 residues. CDR1 MDHEN and CDR2 SYDVKM come from the germline V gene. J gave up 4 bases and V 5 bases, and 5 bases lay outside the gene matches. CDR3 region: CASSPGQQNQPQHF. As DNA, the CDR3 is TGTGCCAGCAGTCCGGGACAGCAGAATCAGCCCCAGCATTTT.

This chain joins TRBV10-3 and TRBJ2-7, with D possibly TRBD1 on 6 matching bases. Looked up from germline, CDR1 is ENHRY and CDR2 is SYGVKD. CDR3 length: 12 amino acids. V was shortened by 5 bases and J by 3 bases, with 8 bases between the two germline ends. CDR3 bases: TGTGCCATCAGTTTGGACAGCTACGAGCAGTACTTC. Translated, it gives CAISLDSYEQYF.

V and J are TRBV6-4 and TRBJ2-1; D possibly corresponds to TRBD1 (6 bases). Trimming cost V 3 bases and J 6 bases, with 15 bases left between them. The V gene's germline CDR1 is MRHNA and CDR2 SNTAGT. This CDR3 comprises 15 residues. The CDR3 is CASSEGQGRTNEQFF. CDR3 DNA sequence: TGTGCCAGCAGTGAGGGGCAGGGGAGAACCAATGAGCAGTTCTTC.

The V gene is TRBV28, the J gene TRBJ2-2, with 10 bases that match TRBD1. Germline CDR1 is MDHEN and CDR2 is SYDVKM. The CDR3 extends over 15 amino acids. With V trimmed by 5 bases and J by 7 bases, 7 bases remained unmatched. The CDR3 is CASSLPGQGSGELFF. For the CDR3, the DNA is TGTGCCAGCAGTCTCCCGGGACAGGGGAGCGGGGAGCTGTTTTTT.

The chain joins TRBV27 to TRBJ1-4; no reliable D call. Germline CDR1 and CDR2: MNHEY and SMNVEV (reference sequence). The CDR3 runs to 16 residues. V gave up 2 bases and J gave up 2 bases, with 12 bases separating them. Here the CDR3 reads CASSLVRGSTNEKLFF. Written as DNA, the CDR3 is TGTGCCAGCAGTTTAGTTCGGGGATCGACTAATGAAAAACTGTTTTTT.

The V gene is TRBV7-2, the J gene TRBJ1-1; possibly TRBD1 for D (6 bases). Trimming stripped 5 bases from V and 10 bases from J, with 17 bases between. Germline-derived CDR1 and CDR2 are SGHTA and FQGNSA. CDR3 size: 13 residues. The CDR3 region has the DNA TGTGCCAGCAGCCCTTCTTGGGGGCTGGGAGCTTTCTTT. It encodes CASSPSWGLGAFF. Looking up the rest from reference TRBV7-2 and TRBJ1-1 gives the full variable domain: GAGVSQSPSNKVTEKGKDVELRCDPISGHTALYWYRQSLGQGLEFLIYFQGNSAPDKSGLPSDRFSAERTGGSVSTLTIQRTQQEDSAVYLCASSPSWGLGAFFGQGTRLTVV.

The genes are TRBV15 and TRBJ2-7; a possible D gene is TRBD2 (7 bases). The germline gives CDR1 LNHNV, CDR2 YYDKDF (reference sequence). V gave up 3 bases and J gave up 4 bases, with 16 bases separating them. The CDR3 sequence is 15 residues long. Here the CDR3 reads CATSRDPGGLYEQYF. As DNA, the CDR3 is TGTGCCACCAGCAGGGATCCCGGGGGGCTTTACGAGCAGTACTTC.

This chain connects TRBV7-2 to TRBJ1-2; 7 bases map to TRBD1. J gave up 8 bases and V 3 bases, and 3 bases lay outside the gene matches. This CDR3 spans 12 amino acids. CDR1 SGHTA and CDR2 FQGNSA come from the germline V gene. The CDR3 DNA reads as TGTGCCAGCAGCTTCGACAGGGAGGGCTACACCTTC. Translating it yields CASSFDREGYTF.

V usage is TRBV29-1 and J usage is TRBJ2-5; 10 bases agree with TRBD1. The end of the DNA aligns better with TRBJ2-7, so the J call may be wrong. The CDR3 sequence is 12 residues long. CDR1 SQVTM and CDR2 ANQGSEA come from the germline V gene. The CDR3 sequence: CSARDRGYEQYF. CDR3 DNA sequence: TGCAGCGCTAGGGACAGGGGCTACGAGCAGTACTTC.

The CDR3 bases are TGTGCCAGCAGCTTCAGGGGTCACATGAACACTGAAGCTTTCTTT. This codes for CASSFRGHMNTEAFF. This rearrangement joins TRBV11-1 to TRBJ1-1; maybe TRBD1 (6 bases). The CDR3 length is 15 residues. The V end was cut by 3 bases, the J end by 0 bases, with 11 bases between. From germline, CDR1 is SGHAT and CDR2 FQDESV (reference sequence).

This clone was recorded once. The chain carries TRBV30 and TRBJ2-7; a possible D gene is TRBD2 (6 bases). Germline V gene lookup returns CDR1 GTSNPN and CDR2 SVGIG (reference sequence). This CDR3 has 13 amino acids. The V end was cut by 0 bases, the J end by 7 bases, with 13 bases between. CDR3 sequence reads: CAWSVGPGVEQYF. CDR3 sequence (DNA): TGTGCCTGGAGTGTAGGTCCGGGGGTTGAGCAGTACTTC.

This chain uses TRBV28 with TRBJ1-4, with 10 nucleotides matching TRBD1. J was trimmed by 8 bases and V by 2 bases; bases with no gene match: 5. The CDR3 totals 15 residues. Germline V gives CDR1 MDHEN, CDR2 SYDVKM. CDR3 sequence: CASSLRGTGDEKLFF. The CDR3 region has the DNA TGTGCCAGCAGTTTACGCGGGACAGGGGACGAAAAACTGTTTTTT.

The V gene is TRBV5-1, the J gene TRBJ2-1; 10 bases fit TRBD2. This CDR3 is 14 amino acids long. Unmatched junction bases numbered 1, after V lost 0 bases and J lost 7 bases. Germline V lookup: CDR1 SGHRS, CDR2 YFSETQ. The DNA of the CDR3 is TGCGCCAGCAGCTTGGCTAGCGGGAGTAATGAGCAGTTCTTC. This codes for CASSLASGSNEQFF.

This clone was detected only once. The chain recombines TRBV6-5 with TRBJ2-7, with 11 bases aligning to TRBD1. This CDR3 has 15 residues. Unmatched junction bases numbered 4, after V lost 1 base and J lost 5 bases. CDR1 and CDR2 from the germline V gene are MNHEY and SVGAGI. The CDR3 coding sequence is TGTGCCAGCAGTTACTTCGGACAGGGGGCTCACGAGCAGTACTTC. Amino acids: CASSYFGQGAHEQYF.

The rearrangement uses TRBV2 and TRBJ1-1; D gene ambiguous. V lost 4 bases, J lost 8 bases, and 17 bases lay in between. Germline V lookup: CDR1 SNHLY, CDR2 FYNNEI. The CDR3 runs to 14 residues. CDR3 loop: CASSVQRSGLEAFF. The CDR3 nucleotides read TGTGCCAGCAGTGTACAGCGGAGTGGACTGGAAGCTTTCTTT. Full variable domain (missing parts from reference TRBV2 and TRBJ1-1): EPEVTQTPSHQVTQMGQEVILRCVPISNHLYFYWYRQILGQKVEFLVSFYNNEISEKSEIFDDQFSVERPDGSNFTLKIRSTKLEDSAMYFCASSVQRSGLEAFFGQGTRLTVV.

V gene TRBV9 combines with J gene TRBJ2-3; the match to TRBD2 covers 8 bases. The CDR3 spans 17 residues. The junction had 7 bases not matched to a gene; V was cut back by 0 bases and J by 1 base. CDR1 SGDLS and CDR2 YYNGEE come from the germline V gene. CDR3: CASSVATGGLGTDTQYF. CDR3 sequence (DNA): TGTGCCAGCAGCGTAGCTACGGGGGGGCTTGGCACAGATACGCAGTATTTT.